This T cell receptor (beta chain) derives from a study of T cells in women clearing cervical HPV infection. Germline V lookup: CDR1 DFQATT, CDR2 SNEGSKA (reference sequence). The V end lost 3 bases, the J end lost 7 bases, and 19 bases lay between the germline ends. The CDR3 runs to 15 residues. Study observations and caveats: Richness plus V gene abundances separated cases from controls with AUC around 0.8. TRBV6-7 abundance was lower in cases than controls (approximately 0.1% versus 0.17%).

Concerning this clone itself: Antigen unknown. The read comes to an end 3 residues before the CDR3 does, leaving the germline J gene to fill in the end.

This table comes from immunoSEQ multiplex PCR, and its TCRdb copy is limited to in-frame clones, with some not included. The repertoire table contains 45,000 to 50,000 clones. The chain has TRBV20-1 and TRBJ2-1; the D gene is possibly TRBD1 (5 bases). This TCR was sampled from a woman between 18 and 69 years old with a cervical HPV16 infection that either progressed to CIN3+ or cleared (not recorded which). The source material was blood buffy coat. The part of the CDR3 DNA that was read is TGCAGTGCTAGTCCCCCTGCCAGGGTGTGGAATGAG. This translates into CSASPPARVWNE. The entire CDR3 protein reads CSASPPARVWNEQFF.